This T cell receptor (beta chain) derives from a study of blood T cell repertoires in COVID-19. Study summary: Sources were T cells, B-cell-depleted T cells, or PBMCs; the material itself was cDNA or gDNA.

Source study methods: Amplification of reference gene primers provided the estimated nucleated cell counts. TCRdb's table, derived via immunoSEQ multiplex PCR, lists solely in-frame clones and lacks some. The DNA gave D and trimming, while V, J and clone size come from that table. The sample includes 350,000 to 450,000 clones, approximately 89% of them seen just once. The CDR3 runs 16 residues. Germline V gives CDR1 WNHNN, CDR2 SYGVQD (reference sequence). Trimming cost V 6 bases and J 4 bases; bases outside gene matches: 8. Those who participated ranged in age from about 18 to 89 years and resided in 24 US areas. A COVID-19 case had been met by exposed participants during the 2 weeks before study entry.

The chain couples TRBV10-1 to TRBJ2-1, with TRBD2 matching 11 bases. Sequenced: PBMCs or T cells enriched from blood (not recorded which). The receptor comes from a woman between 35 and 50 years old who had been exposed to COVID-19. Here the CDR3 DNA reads TGCGCCAGCAGGGATCCGGGACTAGCGGCTTACAATGAGCAGTTCTTC. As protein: CASRDPGLAAYNEQFF.